Below are 2 T cell receptor beta chains sequenced from a single sample in a study of blood T cells in healthy people across ages. The second PCR ran roughly 6 to 11 cycles with a sample-barcoded 5' primer and J-beta primers. Via MiXCR, TCRdb re-called the 5' RACE reads, giving one row per CDR3 protein. The table shows around 1.5 million distinct CDR3 sequences, with around 59% occurring only once. Sample: blood. The receptors were sampled from a man aged 18 to 30 in good health.

Concerning this clonotype itself: One end of the junction is discordant with germline, which a read error may explain. This rearrangement joins TRBV6-1 to TRBJ1-1; D unclear. CDR1 and CDR2 (germline): MNHNS, SASEGT. This CDR3 has 14 amino acids. This CDR3 is CVSSEAAENTEAFF. CDR3 coding DNA: TGTGTCAGCAGTGAAGCGGCGGAGAACACTGAAGCTTTCTTT.

The rearrangement links TRBV6-2 or TRBV6-3 to TRBJ1-1, with D hard to call. V was clipped by 6 bases and J by 3 bases, with 17 bases between them. Per the germline V gene, CDR1 is MNHEY and CDR2 is SVGEGT. The length of the CDR3 is 15 residues. CDR3 bases: TGTGCCAGCAGCCCGGCCGAGGGCATGTACACTGAAGCTTTCTTT. Translated: CASSPAEGMYTEAFF.